This T cell receptor (beta chain) is from a study of control samples from healthy donors and cancer patients. This CDR3 is built from 12 residues. Trimming stripped 2 bases from V and 1 base from J, with 5 bases between. Germline V lookup: CDR1 GTSNPN, CDR2 SVGIG (reference sequence). Sequencing was performed with immunoSEQ multiplex PCR; in TCRdb, only in-frame clones are kept and a portion is missing. The sample lists 95,000 to 110,000 clones, more than 85% occurring once. The sequence came from a man aged 55 to 70 with lung cancer. The sample taken for sequencing was PBMCs. The genes are TRBV30 and TRBJ1-1; D gene unclear. As DNA, the CDR3 is TGTGCCTGGAGTCCGGGGAACACTGAAGCTTTCTTT. This sequence encodes CAWSPGNTEAFF.